Below are 31 T cell receptor beta chains sequenced from a single sample in a study of post-analysis software for immune sequencing data. Study-wide results and limits: Comparison of patients with controls showed 5 or 6 TRBV segments more frequent in patients, TRBV5-6, TRBV5-1 and TRBV20-1 among them.

Unique-molecular-identifier-tagged TCR beta cDNA libraries were used. TCRdb redid the calling of the PCR reads with MiXCR, one entry per CDR3 protein. The sample has around 400,000 distinct CDR3 sequences; 30% to 45% are singletons. These receptors have no identified antigens. Material for sequencing was blood. The source of these receptors is a girl aged 2 to 10 with multiple sclerosis.

The chain uses TRBV7-3 and TRBJ1-2, with D possibly being TRBD1 (5 bases). Germline-derived CDR1 and CDR2 are SGHTA and FQGTGA. This CDR3 contains 16 residues. V was trimmed by 5 bases and J by 2 bases, leaving 18 bases between them. CDR3 sequence reads: CASSPGGTLGNYGYTF. Written as DNA, the CDR3 is TGTGCCAGCAGCCCTGGGGGGACCTTAGGGAACTATGGCTACACCTTC.

There are many counts of this clonotype. The chain uses TRBV28 and TRBJ2-1, with D maybe TRBD1 (6 bases). The CDR3 spans 12 residues. Trimming removed 3 bases from V and 9 bases from J, with 9 bases in between. Germline assignment: CDR1 MDHEN and CDR2 SYDVKM. The CDR3 is CASSFPRGEQFF. DNA for the CDR3: TGTGCCAGCAGTTTCCCCAGGGGTGAGCAGTTCTTC.

This clonotype was detected only a few times. The DNA for the CDR3 is TGTGCCATCAGTGAGTCGGCCAGGCTAAAGAACACTGAAGCTTTCTTT. Amino acid sequence: CAISESARLKNTEAFF. The V call is TRBV10-3, the J call TRBJ1-1; D is uncertain. The CDR3 length is 16 residues. CDR1 and CDR2 from the germline V gene are ENHRY and SYGVKD. The V gene lost 0 bases and the J gene lost 1 base, with 12 bases spanning the gap.

Concerning this clonotype itself: The junction does not match germline at one end; this may be a read error. CDR3 in DNA: TGTGCCAGCGGCTTAGGGACTCCTACCTACGAGCAGTACTTC. It is translated as CASGLGTPTYEQYF. The chain links TRBV7-8 to TRBJ2-7; weak D call: TRBD2 (6 bases). The CDR3 sequence is 14 residues long. The V gene's germline CDR1 is SGHVS and CDR2 FQNEAQ.

This clonotype has just a few counts. CDR3 residues: CASSLRGAGDYGYTF. In DNA, the CDR3 is TGTGCCAGCAGCCTCCGGGGTGCGGGGGACTATGGCTACACCTTC. V usage is TRBV3-1 and J usage is TRBJ1-2; weak D call: TRBD1 (5 bases). The germline V gene has CDR1 LGHDT and CDR2 YNNKEL (reference sequence). Trimming stripped 4 bases from V and 3 bases from J, with 15 bases between. The CDR3 loop spans 15 amino acids. Together with reference TRBV3-1 and TRBJ1-2, the CDR3 gives the full variable domain: DTAVSQTPKYLVTQMGNDKSIKCEQNLGHDTMYWYKQDSKKFLKIMFSYNNKELIINETVPNRFSPKSPDKAHLNLHINSLELGDSAVYFCASSLRGAGDYGYTFGSGTRLTVV.

The chain recombines TRBV6-1 with TRBJ2-1; tentatively, D is TRBD1 or TRBD2 (5 bases each). The germline gives CDR1 MNHNS, CDR2 SASEGT. Trimming shortened V by 7 bases and J by 0 bases, and 25 bases separated the two germline ends. The CDR3 consists of 19 residues. The CDR3 DNA reads TGTGCCAGCACCCACGTGGGGGTCTCGGGGCGCAGCTCCTACAATGAGCAGTTCTTC. Translation: CASTHVGVSGRSSYNEQFF.

This clonotype was observed a handful of times. A junction boundary mismatches the germline segment, possibly from a read error. The chain recombines TRBV14 with TRBJ2-1; D is unresolved. CDR1 is SGHDN, CDR2 FVKESK, per germline. This CDR3 region has 14 residues. CDR3 sequence reads: CAGSQLQQNNEQFF. The CDR3 nucleotides are TGTGCCGGCAGCCAATTGCAGCAGAACAATGAGCAGTTCTTC.

The chain uses TRBV5-1 and TRBJ2-1; possibly TRBD2 for D (5 bases). This CDR3 has 16 amino acids. Trimming removed 4 bases at V and 5 bases at J, with 19 bases between. The germline gives CDR1 SGHRS, CDR2 YFSETQ. The DNA for the CDR3 is TGCGCCAGCAGCCCCCGGGAAATGGGATCGGACAATGAGCAGTTCTTC. Translating gives CASSPREMGSDNEQFF.

The chain carries TRBV7-9 and TRBJ1-2, with a tentative D call TRBD1 (6 bases). Per germline, CDR1 SEHNR and CDR2 FQNEAQ (reference sequence). V lost 7 bases and J lost 7, with 25 bases in between. CDR3 length equals 16 residues. This CDR3 is CASTGVGSGGEFGYTF. As DNA, the CDR3 is TGTGCCAGCACGGGGGTTGGGTCCGGGGGCGAGTTTGGCTACACCTTC.

Turning to this clonotype: Compared with germline, one end of the junction differs, possibly owing to a read error. The chain links TRBV9 to TRBJ2-1; 7 bases are a match to TRBD2. The CDR3 extends over 15 amino acids. CDR1 is SGDLS and CDR2 is YYNGEE in the germline V gene. CDR3 amino acids: CASSVERGSYDEQFF. The CDR3 nucleotides read TGTGCCAGCAGCGTAGAGCGGGGCTCCTACGATGAGCAGTTCTTC. Drawing the rest from reference TRBV9 and TRBJ2-1, the complete variable domain is DSGVTQTPKHLITATGQRVTLRCSPRSGDLSVYWYQQSLDQGLQFLIQYYNGEERAKGNILERFSAQQFPDLHSELNLSSLELGDSALYFCASSVERGSYDEQFFGPGTRLTVL.

This chain connects TRBV5-1 to TRBJ1-2, with D perhaps matching TRBD1 (6 bases). CDR1 and CDR2 from the germline V gene are SGHRS and YFSETQ. The CDR3 has 14 residues. The V and J ends lost 4 bases and 4 bases respectively, with 14 bases between them. In DNA, the CDR3 is TGCGCCAGCAGCCCAGACAGGTACCTCTATGGCTACACCTTC. This sequence encodes CASSPDRYLYGYTF.

This sequence joins TRBV10-3 and TRBJ1-4; no clear D. V gave up 0 bases and J gave up 7 bases, with 6 bases separating them. This CDR3 region has 13 residues. Germline lookup yields CDR1 ENHRY and CDR2 SYGVKD. CDR3 DNA: TGTGCCATCAGTGAGTCCTTCTCTGAAAAACTGTTTTTT. It is translated as CAISESFSEKLFF.

The chain has TRBV13 and TRBJ2-5; D is unclear. TRBJ2-7 explains the end of the DNA better; the J call may be wrong. Looked up from germline, CDR1 is PRHDT and CDR2 is FYEKMQ (reference sequence). This CDR3 has 14 residues. This chain's CDR3 is CASSLGGMILEQYF. In DNA form, the CDR3 reads TGTGCCAGCAGCTTAGGCGGAATGATCCTCGAGCAGTACTTC.

The chain uses TRBV20-1 and TRBJ2-5, with D perhaps TRBD1 (6 bases). The germline V gene has CDR1 DFQATT and CDR2 SNEGSKA (reference sequence). Trimming stripped 5 bases from V and 4 bases from J, with 14 bases between. CDR3 size: 13 residues. The CDR3, as DNA: TGCAGTGCTCCAGGGGCCTCGCGAGAGACCCAGTACTTC. It encodes CSAPGASRETQYF.

V and J are TRBV4-2 and TRBJ2-3; 9 nucleotides match TRBD2. J gave up 3 bases and V 5 bases, and 15 bases lay outside the gene matches. Germline values: CDR1 LGHNA, CDR2 YNFKEQ. There are 18 residues in the CDR3. CDR3 sequence reads: CASSSPILPLAGTDTQYF. DNA of the CDR3: TGTGCCAGCAGCTCCCCCATCCTGCCTCTAGCGGGAACAGATACGCAGTATTTT.

This rearrangement joins TRBV15 to TRBJ2-1; D might be TRBD1 or TRBD2, each matching 5 bases. Trimming stripped 5 bases from V and 3 bases from J, with 11 bases between. The CDR3 is 14 amino acids. CDR1 and CDR2 from the germline V gene are LNHNV and YYDKDF (reference sequence). The CDR3 bases are TGTGCCACCAGCGGGGACGGCCACTACAATGAGCAGTTCTTC. It encodes CATSGDGHYNEQFF.

The chain combines TRBV11-2 with TRBJ2-3; tentatively, D is TRBD1 (6 bases). Germline V gene lookup returns CDR1 SGHAT and CDR2 FQNNGV. The CDR3 loop spans 19 amino acids. Trimming took 3 bases from V and 1 from J, leaving 23 bases between them. CDR3 DNA: TGTGCCAGCAGCTTGGCCGGGACACCCTGGCCCTCCCGCACAGATACGCAGTATTTT. Translated, it gives CASSLAGTPWPSRTDTQYF.

The J gene is TRBJ1-2, the V gene TRBV6-1; D possibly corresponds to TRBD1 (6 bases). CDR3 length: 12 residues. Germline V gene sequence: CDR1 MNHNS, CDR2 SASEGT. V lost 8 bases, J lost 2 bases, and 9 bases lay in between. Written as DNA, the CDR3 is TGTGCCAGCCCGAGGGGGAACTATGGCTACACCTTC. It translates to CASPRGNYGYTF.

V and J are TRBV15 and TRBJ1-6; D unclear. V lost 0 bases to trimming and J lost 6 bases, with 6 bases between them. Germline CDR1 and CDR2: LNHNV and YYDKDF (reference sequence). The CDR3 is 14 residues long. The chain's CDR3 is CATSRDFSNSPLHF. The DNA for the CDR3 is TGTGCCACCAGCAGAGATTTTAGTAATTCACCCCTCCACTTT.

This clonotype turned up a few times. The chain recombines TRBV29-1 with TRBJ2-3, with D uncertain. The germline V gene has CDR1 SQVTM and CDR2 ANQGSEA. V lost 0 bases to trimming and J lost 5 bases, with 9 bases between them. CDR3 size: 13 residues. The CDR3 sequence: CSVEDRLLDTQYF. The CDR3 DNA follows: TGCAGCGTTGAAGATCGGCTATTAGATACGCAGTATTTT.

The chain couples TRBV29-1 to TRBJ2-3, with D perhaps matching TRBD1 (6 bases). The CDR3 is made up of 12 amino acids. Trimming took off 4 bases at V and 3 bases at J, with 8 bases between the two ends. The V gene's germline CDR1 is SQVTM and CDR2 ANQGSEA. CDR3 bases: TGCAGCGTTGGTCAGGGGACAGATACGCAGTATTTT. Translation gives CSVGQGTDTQYF.

This chain connects TRBV2 to TRBJ1-1; 7 nucleotides agree with TRBD1. Trimming took 6 bases from V and 5 from J; bases not matched to a gene: 9. CDR1 and CDR2 from the germline V gene are SNHLY and FYNNEI. This CDR3 comprises 14 residues. CDR3 residues: CASRAAVQGTEAFF. In DNA form, the CDR3 reads TGTGCCAGCAGGGCGGCCGTACAGGGGACTGAAGCTTTCTTT.

The V gene is TRBV25-1, the J gene TRBJ1-6; D uncertain. This CDR3 spans 14 amino acids. The germline V gene has CDR1 MGHDK and CDR2 SYGVNS. Trimming took off 6 bases at V and 9 bases at J, with 15 bases between the two ends. In nucleotides, the CDR3 is TGTGCCAGCAGCCCTCCCGGCCTGGCTTCACCCCTCCACTTT. It encodes CASSPPGLASPLHF. The variable domain in full, completed from reference TRBV25-1 and TRBJ1-6, reads EADIYQTPRYLVIGTGKKITLECSQTMGHDKMYWYQQDPGMELHLIHYSYGVNSTEKGDLSSESTVSRIRTEHFPLTLESARPSHTSQYLCASSPPGLASPLHFGNGTRLTVT.

The rearrangement links TRBV9 to TRBJ2-3; D gene ambiguous. CDR1 is SGDLS and CDR2 is YYNGEE in the germline V gene. The CDR3 covers 12 residues. Trimming stripped 3 bases from V and 6 bases from J, with 8 bases between. DNA for the CDR3: TGTGCCAGCAGCGCCGGAAGGGATACGCAGTATTTT. Translating gives CASSAGRDTQYF. The full variable domain, with the rest looked up from reference TRBV9 and TRBJ2-3, is DSGVTQTPKHLITATGQRVTLRCSPRSGDLSVYWYQQSLDQGLQFLIQYYNGEERAKGNILERFSAQQFPDLHSELNLSSLELGDSALYFCASSAGRDTQYFGPGTRLTVL.

CDR3 sequence (DNA): TGTGCCACCAGCAGAGATCGAGAGCTTGGTGCCTACGAGCAGTACTTC. Protein product: CATSRDRELGAYEQYF. The chain is built from TRBV15 and TRBJ2-7, with D hard to call. Trimming removed 0 bases at V and 2 bases at J, with 14 bases between. CDR3 length: 16 amino acids. CDR1 is LNHNV and CDR2 is YYDKDF in the germline V gene (reference sequence).

This clonotype has a single count. The chain is built from TRBV7-2 and TRBJ2-1; D is ambiguous. The V gene's germline CDR1 is SGHTA and CDR2 FQGNSA. The V gene lost 1 base and the J gene lost 10 bases, with 11 bases spanning the gap. The CDR3 spans 13 residues. In DNA form, the CDR3 reads TGTGCCAGCAGCTTAGAATTCCCAGGCGAGCAGTTCTTC. It specifies CASSLEFPGEQFF.

This sequence joins TRBV29-1 and TRBJ2-7; weak D call: TRBD2 (7 bases). CDR3 length: 15 amino acids. V gave up 8 bases and J gave up 5 bases, with 25 bases separating them. Germline V lookup: CDR1 SQVTM, CDR2 ANQGSEA. CDR3 sequence (DNA): TGCAGCTTCCGACCAGGGGAGGGGGAAGTCCACGAGCAGTACTTC. Translated: CSFRPGEGEVHEQYF.

The CDR3 loop is CASSIGTGGNQPQHF. The CDR3 nucleotides are TGTGCCAGTAGTATCGGGACAGGGGGCAATCAGCCCCAGCATTTT. J is TRBJ1-5 and V is TRBV19; 10 bases fit TRBD1. The CDR3 length is 15 residues. Germline values: CDR1 LNHDA, CDR2 SQIVND (reference sequence). Unmatched junction bases numbered 1, after V lost 3 bases and J lost 2 bases.

For the CDR3, the DNA is TGTGCCAGCAGCTCCGGGACTGAAGCTTTCTTT. Translation gives CASSSGTEAFF. The J gene is TRBJ1-1, the V gene TRBV7-3; no firm D call. Germline V lookup: CDR1 SGHTA, CDR2 FQGTGA. The CDR3 covers 11 residues. V lost 4 bases and J lost 5, with 5 bases in between.

This chain joins TRBV7-9 and TRBJ2-7; 8 bases align to TRBD1. From germline, CDR1 is SEHNR and CDR2 FQNEAQ (reference sequence). Trimming took 5 bases from V and 3 from J; bases not matched to a gene: 21. CDR3 length: 19 amino acids. DNA for the CDR3: TGTGCCAGCAGCCTCCTTGACAGGGGCCATACCGAGGGGAACTACGAGCAGTACTTC. It translates to CASSLLDRGHTEGNYEQYF.

The gene calls are TRBV3-1 and TRBJ2-5; the match to TRBD2 covers 8 bases. With V trimmed by 5 bases and J by 4 bases, 9 bases remained unmatched. CDR1 is LGHDT and CDR2 is YNNKEL in the germline V gene (reference sequence). CDR3 length: 15 amino acids. CDR3: CASSNRGGRSETQYF. In DNA, the CDR3 is TGTGCCAGCAGCAACCGGGGGGGCCGATCAGAGACCCAGTACTTC.